This is a list of T cell receptor beta chains from one sample in a study of T cells after somatic rescue of genetic block. Generated by immunoSEQ multiplex PCR, the TCRdb table keeps only in-frame clones and is missing some. The sample has about 15,000 clones; about 70% are singletons. The sample consisted of peripheral blood mononuclear cells (PBMCs). The source of these receptors is a boy younger than 18. The conserved cysteine and the conserved F or W are not part of the CDR3 here. Fields, in order: J gene, V gene, CDR3 length, CDR3 protein.

TRBJ1-3 | TRBV9 | 15 | ASSAPRDGLSGNTIY
TRBJ1-2 | TRBV2 | 14 | ASSVNRDVGDYGYT
TRBJ2-1 | TRBV11-2 | 13 | ASSPRTGSWNEQF
TRBJ1-1 | TRBV10-3 | 11 | AISIGMNTEAF
TRBJ1-2 | TRBV10-3 | 10 | AINEWTYGYT
TRBJ2-5 | TRBV5-1 | 12 | ASSSQGHQETQY
TRBJ1-5 | TRBV28 | 9 | ASSLGQPQH
TRBJ2-7 | TRBV10-2 | 9 | ASSGAYEQY
TRBJ1-4 | TRBV5-1 | 14 | ASSLGQGVRNEKLF
TRBJ1-2 | TRBV7-6 | 12 | ASSFTGQGAGYT
TRBJ1-1 | TRBV19 | 13 | ASSIYKGRNTEAF
TRBJ2-2 | TRBV9 | 11 | ASSFQDTGELF
TRBJ2-7 | TRBV5-8 | 11 | ASSLASSYEQY
TRBJ2-3 | TRBV5-6 | 12 | ASSWDFSTDTQY
TRBJ1-1 | TRBV14 | 14 | ASSQQPLFYNTEAF
TRBJ2-5 | TRBV7-2 | 12 | ASSSWTGKETQY
TRBJ2-7 | TRBV19 | 12 | ASSGGAGPYEQY
TRBJ2-1 | TRBV28 | 9 | AKERDNEQF
TRBJ1-1 | TRBV27 | 10 | ASSSPNTEAF
TRBJ2-2 | TRBV7-5 | 13 | ARSFEPRADGELF
TRBJ1-2 | TRBV6-5 | 12 | ASSYRTDNYGYT
TRBJ1-4 | TRBV10-3 | 13 | AISESGRTNEKLF
TRBJ1-3 | TRBV28 | 13 | ASSWVQLSGNTIY
TRBJ2-7 | TRBV5-1 | 13 | ASSLVGSGSYEQY
TRBJ2-7 | TRBV5-1 | 12 | ASSPLDRGYEQY
TRBJ1-2 | TRBV28 | 13 | ASSPPWGANYGYT
TRBJ2-5 | TRBV2 | 12 | ASGGRDRGETQY
TRBJ2-1 | TRBV5-5 | 13 | ASSLDGGAYNEQF
TRBJ2-5 | TRBV28 | 15 | ASSRGWTSGRLETQY
TRBJ2-4 | TRBV6-5 | 12 | ASGQGLAKNIQY
TRBJ1-2 | TRBV7-8 | 11 | ASSPGLGRGYT
TRBJ1-1 | TRBV27 | 12 | ASSLGTGGAEAF
TRBJ1-2 | TRBV19 | 12 | ASSRDRANYGYT
TRBJ2-1 | TRBV6-6 | 13 | ASSTWGAHFDEQF
TRBJ1-6 | TRBV6-1 | 11 | ASSLLGQGVNH
TRBJ2-5 | TRBV29-1 | 12 | SVVETFPQETQY
TRBJ1-1 | TRBV11-1 | 11 | ASSLLLPTEAF
TRBJ2-7 | TRBV21-1 | 12 | ASSKVKRVWEQY
TRBJ2-3 | TRBV7-9 | 13 | ASSLARQGADTQY
TRBJ1-1 | TRBV10-2 | 11 | ASSGQGNTEAF
TRBJ1-2 | TRBV25-1 | 8 | ASEGNGYT
TRBJ1-4 | TRBV5-6 | 16 | ASSTPREGRKANEKLF
TRBJ2-1 | TRBV7-7 | 13 | ASSPGTGGPNEQF
TRBJ2-7 | TRBV28 | 11 | AGSLAQIYEQY
TRBJ2-7 | TRBV7-9 | 13 | ASSLGTSGLWEQY
TRBJ1-2 | TRBV7-3 | 13 | ASSLHKVPTYGYT
TRBJ2-1 | TRBV6-1 | 12 | ASSERTRYNEQF
TRBJ2-3 | TRBV7-9 | 14 | ASSLRGQGITDTQY